This TCR beta chain was documented in a study of radiation and T cells in renal cell carcinoma. CDR3 length: 14 amino acids. V was cut by 4 bases and J by 2 bases, with 11 bases left in between. Germline CDR1 MNHNS, CDR2 SASEGT. Notes on the study in general: From baseline, blood top tumor clonotypes peaked at 2 weeks post-radiation. Without pretreatment biopsies, baseline tumor clonotype presence was undetermined.

TCRdb keeps only in-frame clones here, not all; method: immunoSEQ multiplex PCR. The sample lists 120,000 to 150,000 clones, 86% occurring once. Points on this clone: Its target is unknown.

Time point in this sample: blood 4 weeks post-SBRT, at nephrectomy. Treatment denoted: 15 Gy SBRT to primary tumor, nephrectomy 4 weeks later. Nephrectomy followed 15 Gy stereotactic body radiation by 4 weeks. After SBRT, blood was collected at 2 and 4 weeks, plus baseline. V usage is TRBV6-1 and J usage is TRBJ2-5; D perhaps matches TRBD2 (6 bases). The sample consisted of blood, taken from a patient whose treatment included radiotherapy and nephrectomy. This TCR was recovered from a woman aged 50 to 65 with renal cell carcinoma. The CDR3 spells CASSVAGTQETQYF. DNA of the CDR3: TGTGCCAGCAGTGTCGCGGGGACTCAAGAGACCCAGTACTTC.